The 25 T cell receptor beta chains presented below share a single source sample, sequenced in a study of PD-1 blockade in classical Hodgkin lymphoma. The method was immunoSEQ multiplex PCR; TCRdb's version includes in-frame clones alone and lacks a portion of them. The table shows 20,000 to 25,000 clones, with roughly 80% occurring only once. As to time point: cycle 4 day 1 (C4D1), after more than five weeks of nivolumab. With no exception, relapse followed autologous stem cell transplantation in all patients, and brentuximab vedotin exposure varied. Negative magnetic selection isolated CD4+ T cells from thawed PBMCs. The material was CD4+ T cells from blood, obtained before the fourth cycle of nivolumab. These receptor sequences come from a human donor with classical Hodgkin lymphoma.

The chain combines TRBV25-1 with TRBJ2-5; D unresolved. Looked up from germline, CDR1 is MGHDK and CDR2 is SYGVNS. CDR3 length equals 14 residues. The V end lost 1 base, the J end lost 4 bases, and 10 bases lay between the germline ends. The CDR3 sequence is CASSESTAPETQYF. In DNA form, the CDR3 reads TGTGCCAGCAGTGAATCAACAGCCCCAGAGACCCAGTACTTC.

The chain combines TRBV5-1 with TRBJ1-6; maybe TRBD1 (5 bases). Trimming pared 4 bases from V and 7 bases from J, leaving 15 bases between. This CDR3 is built from 15 residues. CDR1 and CDR2 from the germline V gene are SGHRS and YFSETQ. The DNA for the CDR3 is TGCGCCAGCAGCCTCGGGACCCCTGCGAATTCACCCCTCCACTTT. It codes for CASSLGTPANSPLHF.

The J gene is TRBJ2-5, the V gene TRBV11-3, with a possible D match to TRBD2 (6 bases). V lost 3 bases, J lost 4 bases, and 9 bases lay in between. Germline CDR1 is SGHNT and CDR2 is YENEEA. The CDR3 sequence is 13 residues long. The CDR3 spells CASSFSGSETQYF. The CDR3 DNA follows: TGTGCCAGCAGCTTCAGCGGGTCAGAGACCCAGTACTTC.

This chain connects TRBV2 to TRBJ2-1; tentatively, D is TRBD1 (6 bases). Deletions cut 1 base from V and 4 bases from J, with 11 bases between. CDR1 and CDR2 from the germline V gene are SNHLY and FYNNEI. CDR3 length: 15 amino acids. CDR3 in DNA: TGTGCCAGCAGTGAAGGGCAGGGGCCATACAATGAGCAGTTCTTC. As protein: CASSEGQGPYNEQFF.

The chain has TRBV18 and TRBJ1-1, with D possibly matching TRBD1 (5 bases). Trimming stripped 3 bases from V and 7 bases from J, with 15 bases between. This CDR3 has 14 amino acids. Germline V lookup: CDR1 KGHSH, CDR2 LQKENI. Written as DNA, the CDR3 is TGTGCCAGCTCACCCCCGGGACTATCGTTTGAAGCTTTCTTT. Protein product: CASSPPGLSFEAFF.

The chain employs TRBV28 and TRBJ1-5, with 7 bases identical to TRBD1. Germline CDR1 reads MDHEN; CDR2 reads SYDVKM. Trimming cost V 10 bases and J 0 bases; bases outside gene matches: 9. The CDR3 is 15 residues long. CDR3 protein: CATSRDRYSNQPQHF. CDR3 sequence (DNA): TGTGCCACCAGCAGGGACAGATATAGCAATCAGCCCCAGCATTTT.

The V and J genes are TRBV9 and TRBJ1-6; 7 bases are shared with TRBD1. Trimming at V came to 0 bases and at J to 13 bases, leaving 13 bases not matched to a gene. Germline CDR1 is SGDLS and CDR2 is YYNGEE. There are 16 residues in the CDR3. The chain's CDR3 is CASSVGGGQGVDPLHF. CDR3 DNA sequence: TGTGCCAGCAGCGTAGGAGGGGGCCAAGGGGTTGATCCCCTCCACTTT.

The chain recombines TRBV5-1 with TRBJ2-1; TRBD2 matches at 7 bases. The germline V gene encodes CDR1 SGHRS and CDR2 YFSETQ. There are 15 residues in the CDR3. V was clipped by 5 bases and J by 6 bases; unmatched bases: 11. The CDR3 DNA sequence: TGCGCCAGCAGTTATAGCGGGCCCCTTTTCAATGAGCAGTTCTTC. Its protein product is CASSYSGPLFNEQFF.

The DNA for the CDR3 is TGTGCCAGCTCACCAAGCGGGGGTTCCTACGAGCAGTACTTC. Amino acids: CASSPSGGSYEQYF. The gene calls are TRBV18 and TRBJ2-7; 8 bases are a match to TRBD2. The CDR3 sequence is 14 residues long. V lost 2 bases to trimming and J lost 1 base; unmatched junction nucleotides: 1. In germline, CDR1 is KGHSH, CDR2 LQKENI.

The V call is TRBV28, the J call TRBJ2-2; maybe TRBD2 (6 bases). Germline V gene lookup returns CDR1 MDHEN and CDR2 SYDVKM. This CDR3 is built from 15 residues. V lost 6 bases and J 3 bases, leaving 14 bases between the germline ends. CDR3 amino acids: CASSSPGLDTGELFF. The CDR3 DNA is TGTGCCAGCAGCTCACCGGGACTCGACACCGGGGAGCTGTTTTTT.

This clone appeared a few times. The genes are TRBV30 and TRBJ1-4; D is unclear. This CDR3 comprises 13 residues. V shed 2 bases and J shed 5 bases, with 9 bases lying between them. Germline CDR1 reads GTSNPN; CDR2 reads SVGIG (reference sequence). The CDR3 coding sequence is TGTGCCTGGAGTAATGGAGTGAATGAAAAACTGTTTTTT. This gives the protein CAWSNGVNEKLFF.

This sequence joins TRBV7-9 and TRBJ2-3, with 14 bases aligning to TRBD2. This CDR3 is built from 18 residues. Unmatched junction bases numbered 5, after V lost 2 bases and J lost 1 base. Germline V gene data show CDR1 as SEHNR and CDR2 as FQNEAQ (reference sequence). CDR3 sequence reads: CASSLWTSGGKGTDTQYF. In nucleotides, the CDR3 is TGTGCCAGCAGCTTATGGACTAGCGGGGGGAAGGGCACAGATACGCAGTATTTT.

V gene TRBV5-1 combines with J gene TRBJ1-1; D is undetermined. Trimming took off 4 bases at V and 3 bases at J, with 10 bases between the two ends. CDR1 and CDR2 from the germline V gene are SGHRS and YFSETQ. This CDR3 has 13 amino acids. The CDR3 spells CASSGPGDTEAFF. The DNA for the CDR3 is TGCGCCAGCAGCGGCCCCGGGGACACTGAAGCTTTCTTT.

The V call is TRBV7-2, the J call TRBJ2-6; possibly TRBD1 for D (6 bases). Germline-derived CDR1 and CDR2 are SGHTA and FQGNSA. The CDR3 extends over 16 amino acids. Trimming shortened V by 5 bases and J by 4 bases, and 15 bases separated the two germline ends. Here the CDR3 reads CASSPASGVGANVLTF. The CDR3 DNA sequence: TGTGCCAGCAGCCCCGCTTCAGGGGTCGGGGCCAACGTCCTGACTTTC. Drawing the rest from reference TRBV7-2 and TRBJ2-6, the complete variable domain is GAGVSQSPSNKVTEKGKDVELRCDPISGHTALYWYRQSLGQGLEFLIYFQGNSAPDKSGLPSDRFSAERTGGSVSTLTIQRTQQEDSAVYLCASSPASGVGANVLTFGAGSRLTVL.

This clone was counted a few times. The junction does not match germline at one end; this may be a read error. The chain carries TRBV20-1 and TRBJ2-5; D call uncertain. The CDR3 loop spans 10 amino acids. Looked up from germline, CDR1 is DFQATT and CDR2 is SNEGSKA (reference sequence). For the CDR3, the DNA is TGCAGCGCTAAATGGGGGACCCAGTACTTC. Its translation: CSAKWGTQYF.

This chain uses TRBV11-1 with TRBJ2-4, with a tentative D call TRBD1 (6 bases). Germline V gene sequence: CDR1 SGHAT, CDR2 FQDESV (reference sequence). The CDR3 covers 15 residues. V shed 5 bases and J shed 11 bases, with 22 bases lying between them. In DNA form, the CDR3 reads TGTGCCAGCAGCCGCCGCCGGGACAACCCCTTGGTTCAGTACTTC. It is translated as CASSRRRDNPLVQYF. Using reference TRBV11-1 and TRBJ2-4 for the parts outside the CDR3, the full variable domain is EAEVAQSPRYKITEKSQAVAFWCDPISGHATLYWYRQILGQGPELLVQFQDESVVDDSQLPKDRFSAERLKGVDSTLKIQPAELGDSAMYLCASSRRRDNPLVQYFGAGTRLSVL.

The V call is TRBV6-6, the J call TRBJ1-4; D is ambiguous. The V gene lost 5 bases and the J gene lost 5 bases, with 9 bases spanning the gap. CDR1 and CDR2 from the germline V gene are MNHNY and SVGAGI (reference sequence). The CDR3 runs to 13 residues. CDR3 nucleotide sequence: TGTGCCAGCAGTCTCCGACCGAATGAAAAACTGTTTTTT. Translating it yields CASSLRPNEKLFF.

The chain joins TRBV7-2 to TRBJ2-5; TRBD1 agrees at 7 bases. CDR3 length: 14 residues. Unmatched junction bases numbered 2, after V lost 4 bases and J lost 0 bases. Per germline, CDR1 SGHTA and CDR2 FQGNSA. The CDR3 nucleotides read TGTGCCAGCAGCTACCAGGGGGACCAAGAGACCCAGTACTTC. Translation: CASSYQGDQETQYF.

This clone has more than one count but fewer than ten. The chain recombines TRBV18 with TRBJ1-1; weak D call: TRBD1 (5 bases). Trimming took off 6 bases at V and 5 bases at J, with 16 bases between the two ends. CDR3 size: 14 residues. Germline CDR1 is KGHSH and CDR2 is LQKENI. CDR3 DNA: TGTGCCAGCTCTCCCCAGGGTTTGGGTACTGAAGCTTTCTTT. Translating it yields CASSPQGLGTEAFF.

The J gene is TRBJ2-2, the V gene TRBV5-8, with D perhaps TRBD2 (5 bases). The CDR3 consists of 15 residues. Germline V gene data show CDR1 as SGHTS and CDR2 as YDEGEE. The V end was cut by 0 bases, the J end by 0 bases, with 6 bases between. The CDR3 DNA reads as TGTGCCAGCAGCTTGGGGACTTCGAACACCGGGGAGCTGTTTTTT. It yields the protein CASSLGTSNTGELFF.

This clone was found a few times. This chain connects TRBV5-1 to TRBJ1-3; D gene unclear. The germline CDR1 and CDR2 sequences are SGHRS and YFSETQ. CDR3 length: 14 residues. Trimming took 0 bases from V and 3 from J, leaving 7 bases between them. The DNA for the CDR3 is TGCGCCAGCAGCTTGGGGTTTAGTGGAAACACCATATATTTT. Its translation: CASSLGFSGNTIYF.

The chain joins TRBV7-9 to TRBJ1-3; D gene unclear. Trimming shortened V by 1 base and J by 1 base, and 8 bases separated the two germline ends. Per the germline V gene, CDR1 is SEHNR and CDR2 is FQNEAQ (reference sequence). CDR3 length equals 15 residues. This chain's CDR3 is CASSLESGSGNTIYF. The CDR3 nucleotides read TGTGCCAGCAGCTTAGAATCGGGTTCTGGAAACACCATATATTTT.

This clone has a handful of counts. The gene calls are TRBV6-5 and TRBJ1-1; D remains ambiguous. Trimming stripped 2 bases from V and 5 bases from J, with 12 bases between. CDR1 and CDR2 (germline): MNHEY, SVGAGI. The CDR3 has 14 residues. The CDR3 sequence is CASSYEGSLTEAFF. In nucleotides, the CDR3 is TGTGCCAGCAGTTACGAGGGATCCCTTACTGAAGCTTTCTTT.

This chain links TRBV19 with TRBJ2-1; perhaps TRBD1 as D (5 bases). V shed 4 bases and J shed 3 bases, with 13 bases lying between them. CDR1 and CDR2 (germline): LNHDA, SQIVND (reference sequence). The CDR3 is 15 residues long. CDR3 protein: CASSKGLHVYNEQFF. The CDR3 DNA sequence: TGTGCCAGTAGTAAGGGGCTTCACGTCTACAATGAGCAGTTCTTC.

This rearrangement joins TRBV28 to TRBJ2-3, with TRBD1 identical over 9 bases. Germline V gene lookup returns CDR1 MDHEN and CDR2 SYDVKM. V lost 6 bases and J lost 5; bases outside the gene matches: 6. This CDR3 is built from 14 residues. CDR3 in DNA: TGTGCCAGCAGCCAACAGGGGGCGGGAGATACGCAGTATTTT. Translating it yields CASSQQGAGDTQYF.